A single T cell receptor (beta chain) is shown here with its context. Its antigen is unidentified. These data originate in a study of regulatory dendritic cells for organ transplantation. CD4+ or CD8+ T cells were sorted as naive CD45RA+ or memory CD45RO+. The data were produced by immunoSEQ multiplex PCR, yet TCRdb's version contains in-frame clones alone and is incomplete. The data show fewer than 13,000 clones, 65% to 85% seen once. Study-wide points: Memory T cells were less diverse than naive, with memory CD8+ most oligoclonal.

Sequencing was carried out using memory CD8+ T cells from blood. Subset specified: CD45RO+ memory T cells. The sequence was obtained from a human donor in good health.

The CDR3 region is CASSQVGDTGELFF. The CDR3 DNA sequence: TGCGCCAGCAGCCAAGTAGGAGACACCGGGGAGCTGTTTTTT. The chain uses TRBV4-3 and TRBJ2-2; no reliable D call. This CDR3 has 14 residues. Germline V gene data show CDR1 as LGHNA and CDR2 as YSLEER. Deletions cut 1 base from V and 3 bases from J, with 6 bases between.